The clone carrying this TCR beta chain has more than one count but fewer than ten. The antigen is undetermined. This specimen comes from a study of PD-1 blockade in classical Hodgkin lymphoma. Study outcomes and limitations: Undefined causes, possibly disease activity or prior therapy, underlie the repertoire differences. Healthy donors were reported to have higher baseline TCR diversity than newly diagnosed patients.

Time point given: newly diagnosed, previously untreated cHL patient sample. Magnetic depletion of non-target cells from thawed PBMCs yielded purified CD8+ T cells. For comparison, PBMCs from newly diagnosed, untreated classical Hodgkin lymphoma were used. Assay: immunoSEQ multiplex PCR; the TCRdb copy retains only in-frame clones and omits some. This table has about 21,000 clones, about 87% appearing once. Germline V gene lookup returns CDR1 MGHDK and CDR2 SYGVNS. This CDR3 region has 15 residues. With 6 bases removed from V and 4 bases from J, the gap between germline ends came to 19 bases. Sequenced material: CD8+ T cells from blood. The clonotype was recovered from a human donor with classical Hodgkin lymphoma. The chain links TRBV25-1 to TRBJ2-7; tentatively, D is TRBD1 or TRBD2 (6 bases each). Here the CDR3 DNA reads TGTGCCAGCAGCGTCAAAGGGGGGTTTAGATACGAGCAGTACTTC. Translating it yields CASSVKGGFRYEQYF.